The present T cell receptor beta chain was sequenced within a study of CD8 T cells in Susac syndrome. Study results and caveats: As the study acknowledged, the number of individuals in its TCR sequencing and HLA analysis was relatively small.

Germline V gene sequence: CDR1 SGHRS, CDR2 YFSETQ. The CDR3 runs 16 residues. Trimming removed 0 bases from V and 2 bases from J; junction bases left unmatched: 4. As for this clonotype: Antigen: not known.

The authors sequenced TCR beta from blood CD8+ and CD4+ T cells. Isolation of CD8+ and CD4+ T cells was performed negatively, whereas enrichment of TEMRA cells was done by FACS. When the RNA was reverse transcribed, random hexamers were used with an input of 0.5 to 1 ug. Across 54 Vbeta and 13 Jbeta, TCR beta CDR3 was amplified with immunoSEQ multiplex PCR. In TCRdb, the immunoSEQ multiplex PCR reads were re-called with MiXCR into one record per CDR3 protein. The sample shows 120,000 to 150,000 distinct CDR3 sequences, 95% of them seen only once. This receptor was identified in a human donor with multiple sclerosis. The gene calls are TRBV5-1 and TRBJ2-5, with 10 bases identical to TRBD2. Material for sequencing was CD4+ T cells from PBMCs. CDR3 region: CASSLVGLADQETQYF. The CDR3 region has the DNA TGCGCCAGCAGCTTGGTCGGACTAGCGGATCAAGAGACCCAGTACTTC.